This T cell receptor beta chain was captured by sequencing in a study of CD8+CD57+ T cells in acquired aplastic anemia. Patients chosen for sequencing had shown CD8+CD57+ cell expansion by flow cytometry. By the time of blood sampling, patients had still received no therapy. TCR beta VDJ and CDR3 profiling used genomic DNA as template. Using its own MiXCR run on the reads, TCRdb lists one record per CDR3 protein. The sample lists approximately 220,000 distinct CDR3 sequences, roughly 53% seen once, with 15% to 20% in the top ten. Germline trimming cut 6 bases from V and 7 bases from J; bases unmatched to any gene: 7. There are 13 residues in the CDR3. CDR1 and CDR2 from the germline V gene are WNHNN and SYGVQD (reference sequence).

V and J are TRBV10-1 and TRBJ1-2, with 8 bases lining up with TRBD1. Sample: sorted CD4+, CD8+, or CD8+CD57+ T cells (not recorded which) from PBMCs. The source is a human donor with aplastic anemia. CDR3 DNA sequence: TGCGCCAGCAGCCAGGACAGGGAGAGTGGCTACACCTTC. Its protein is CASSQDRESGYTF.